This TCR beta chain was identified during a study of T cell responses to AZD1222 COVID-19 vaccine (TCRdb year 2021). Turning to the overall study: AZD1222 recipients given second doses at about 4 weeks or at about 12 weeks were pooled, since spike-specific TCR depth and breadth were not found to differ between the two schedules. Enrollment into the trials was organized by age into subgroups of 18-55, 56-69 and 70-plus years, and those subgroups contained roughly 140, 27 and 60 TCR-sequenced participants, respectively. TCR sequencing was performed for 230 to 250 trial participants, of whom roughly 200 were given two doses of AZD1222 and approximately 25 were given two doses of MenACWY control vaccine.

The investigation overall reported the following: The whole spike protein was spanned by vaccine-associated CD4 TCRs, and dominant responses were seen in regions 160-218 and 743-854. Participants were mostly white British, with more females than males. The authors suggested clonal diversity may have been underestimated. Reportedly, close to half of the unique spike-specific TCRs recognized epitopes lying outside the regions that are mutated in the B.1.351 and B.1.1.7 variants. The 56-69-year group was small, and its depth increase did not reach significance, likely because of low power. Because no day 14 peak-response samples were available, repertoires were characterized only after the peak T cell response. After two AZD1222 doses, spike-specific TCR breadth and depth were significantly higher than at day 0 and than in MenACWY recipients. Conclusions about previously exposed vaccinees were limited because only six AZD1222 recipients were SARS-CoV-2 seropositive at baseline.

From the cysteine up to the phenylalanine, the CDR3 has a length of 15 residues. The read is trimmed to its CDR3 DNA, 45 bases read in frame from base 1. CDR1 and CDR2 are read off the germline V gene (reference sequence) as MNHEY and SMNVEV. V sheds 0 bases and J sheds 8 bases, leaving 16 bases between their ends. The sample's time point label is to be understood as: baseline before first vaccination. Vaccinee samples were obtained from the UK trials COV001 and COV002, which included a single-blind randomized controlled phase 2/3 trial of AZD1222 (ChAdOx1 nCoV-19) in healthy adults. For TCRbeta chain sequencing, PBMC samples were collected from trial participants at day 0 and at day 28 after the second dose. Of note for this clone: Its recognized antigen is unknown. No much larger clonotype is one base removed from it; base qualities were not supplied.

The CDR3 regions of human TCRbeta chains were analyzed by immunosequencing. As for how the authors treated the data: TCRs in the repertoires were matched against a reference library of SARS-CoV-2-specific TCRs that had been generated with the MIRA antigen-specificity platform. Breadth was defined as the fraction of unique TCRs that were SARS-CoV-2-associated, and depth was defined as the fraction of total T cells that were SARS-CoV-2-associated. Using the MIRA data, each spike-specific TCR was assigned both to the spike region to which the TCR was reactive and to a CD4 or CD8 class. Log10-transformed breadth and depth values were compared by one-way ANOVA with Sidak's multiple comparisons tests. TCRdb retrieved this table from immuneACCESS and kept in-frame rearrangements only. Not all clones are present; in checked studies, unresolved V genes account for under half, and no reason is known for the remainder. V and J calls and clone size follow that table, whereas D and trimming were derived from the DNA. In all, the sample holds about 130,000 clones, and around 86% of those were seen once. About 6% of the sample is taken by the ten largest.

The chain joins TRBV27 to TRBJ1-2; the D gene is perhaps TRBD1, from 6 matching bases. The specimen comprised peripheral blood, sampled on day 0 of AZD1222 vaccination. This clonotype was obtained from an adult in good health. The DNA is TGTGCCAGCAGTTTATCAACCCCGGGACAACAAGGCTACACCTTC. Protein translation: CASSLSTPGQQGYTF.